This T cell receptor beta chain was sequenced in a study of blood T cell repertoires in COVID-19. Looking at the study overall: Sources were T cells, B-cell-depleted T cells, or PBMCs; the material itself was cDNA or gDNA.

The data were produced by immunoSEQ multiplex PCR, yet TCRdb's version contains in-frame clones alone and is incomplete. The table includes roughly 170,000 clones, approximately 87% detected once. The specimen sequenced was peripheral blood. The receptor comes from a woman under 30 who had recovered from COVID-19.

The CDR3: CASSYSRGISYNSPLHF. The CDR3 bases are TGTGCCAGCAGTTACTCGAGGGGGATATCCTATAATTCACCCCTCCACTTT. The chain has TRBV6-2 or TRBV6-3 and TRBJ1-6; D might be TRBD1 (6 bases). The CDR3 is made up of 17 amino acids. Trimming pared 0 bases from V and 1 base from J, leaving 10 bases between. Germline V gene sequence: CDR1 MNHEY, CDR2 SVGEGT.